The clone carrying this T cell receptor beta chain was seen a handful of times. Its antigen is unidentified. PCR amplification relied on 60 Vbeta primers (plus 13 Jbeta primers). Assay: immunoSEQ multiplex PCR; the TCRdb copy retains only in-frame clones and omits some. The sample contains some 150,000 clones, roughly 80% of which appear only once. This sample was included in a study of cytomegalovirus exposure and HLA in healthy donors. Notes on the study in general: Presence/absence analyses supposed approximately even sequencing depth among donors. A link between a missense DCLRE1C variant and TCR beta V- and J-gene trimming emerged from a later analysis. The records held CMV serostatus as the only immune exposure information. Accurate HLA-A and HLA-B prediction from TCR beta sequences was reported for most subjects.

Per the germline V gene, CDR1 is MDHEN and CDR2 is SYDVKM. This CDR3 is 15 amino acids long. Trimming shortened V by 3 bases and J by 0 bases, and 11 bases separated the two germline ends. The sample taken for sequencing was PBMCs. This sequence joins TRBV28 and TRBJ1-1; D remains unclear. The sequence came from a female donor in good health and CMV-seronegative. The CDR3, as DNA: TGTGCCAGCAGTTTCCCTCCTCCCCTGAACACTGAAGCTTTCTTT. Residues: CASSFPPPLNTEAFF.